A single sample gave rise to the 21 T cell receptor beta chains below, sequenced in a study of blood T cell repertoires in COVID-19. Profiling relied on immunoSEQ multiplex PCR, and the TCRdb table lists in-frame clones only, not all of them. This table has about 200,000 clones, roughly 89% appearing once. The material sequenced was peripheral blood. These receptors all stem from a man in his 60s who had recovered from COVID-19.

This clone has a handful of counts. The rearrangement uses TRBV27 and TRBJ2-7, with TRBD2 matching 9 bases. Per the germline V gene, CDR1 is MNHEY and CDR2 is SMNVEV (reference sequence). V lost 4 bases, J lost 0 bases, and 4 bases stayed unmatched. This CDR3 is built from 15 residues. Here the CDR3 DNA reads TGTGCCAGCAGTTCTAGCGGGACGTACTCCTACGAGCAGTACTTC. Its translation: CASSSSGTYSYEQYF.

V usage is TRBV12-5 and J usage is TRBJ2-2; TRBD1 matches 11 bases. This CDR3 contains 20 residues. Germline V CDR1 and CDR2: LGHNT, FRNRAP. With 2 bases clipped from V and 2 bases from J, the junction kept 13 bases outside the gene matches. CDR3 in DNA: TGTGCTAGTGGTTTGTTCGAAAAGAGGACAGGGGGCTCTAACACCGGGGAGCTGTTTTTT. It yields the protein CASGLFEKRTGGSNTGELFF.

The chain links TRBV19 to TRBJ1-5; D gene ambiguous. The CDR3 spans 13 residues. CDR1 LNHDA and CDR2 SQIVND come from the germline V gene (reference sequence). Between the trimmed V and J ends, which lost 3 bases and 1 base, there was a span of 4 bases. CDR3 sequence: CASSISSNQPQHF. CDR3 bases: TGTGCCAGTAGTATCTCGAGCAATCAGCCCCAGCATTTT.

The V call is TRBV5-8, the J call TRBJ2-3, with 7 nucleotides matching TRBD1. Germline trimming cut 2 bases from V and 3 bases from J; bases unmatched to any gene: 6. Germline V gene data show CDR1 as SGHTS and CDR2 as YDEGEE. The CDR3 is made up of 15 amino acids. The CDR3 spells CASSFWDSTTDTQYF. The DNA of the CDR3 is TGTGCCAGCAGCTTTTGGGACAGCACGACAGATACGCAGTATTTT.

This clone was seen more than once but under ten times. The chain employs TRBV24-1 and TRBJ2-5; 7 bases agree with TRBD2. The germline gives CDR1 KGHDR, CDR2 SFDVKD. The CDR3 length is 15 residues. The V and J ends lost 3 bases and 5 bases, in that order; junction bases with no gene match: 8. CDR3 in amino acids: CATSDRDYRRETQYF. CDR3 DNA: TGTGCCACCAGTGATAGGGACTATCGAAGGGAGACCCAGTACTTC.

This chain links TRBV11-3 with TRBJ2-7; 8 bases are a match to TRBD2. Germline V gene lookup returns CDR1 SGHNT and CDR2 YENEEA. The length of the CDR3 is 16 residues. With V trimmed by 5 bases and J by 5 bases, 14 bases remained unmatched. The CDR3 here is CASSGDAAGARNEQYF. For the CDR3, the DNA is TGTGCCAGCAGCGGTGATGCAGCGGGGGCTCGGAACGAGCAGTACTTC.

The V call is TRBV4-3, the J call TRBJ1-1; D is possibly TRBD1 (5 bases). Trimming took off 0 bases at V and 5 bases at J, with 13 bases between the two ends. The V gene's germline CDR1 is LGHNA and CDR2 YSLEER. The CDR3 is 15 residues long. The CDR3 DNA reads TGCGCCAGCAGCCAAGACCAGGGTTGGAATACTGAAGCTTTCTTT. This sequence encodes CASSQDQGWNTEAFF.

The chain uses TRBV6-5 and TRBJ1-3; 8 bases agree with TRBD1. The length of the CDR3 is 15 residues. Per germline, CDR1 MNHEY and CDR2 SVGAGI. V lost 7 bases and J lost 0; bases outside the gene matches: 5. CDR3 coding DNA: TGTGCCAGCACCGTAACAGGGGGCTCTGGAAACACCATATATTTT. Translation gives CASTVTGGSGNTIYF.

V is TRBV5-1 and J is TRBJ2-2, with TRBD1 matching over 8 bases. CDR3 size: 15 residues. Germline trimming cut 3 bases from V and 7 bases from J; bases unmatched to any gene: 8. Germline V gene data show CDR1 as SGHRS and CDR2 as YFSETQ. CDR3 coding DNA: TGCGCCAGCAGCTGGACAGGGAAGGGGGACGGGGAGCTGTTTTTT. Its translation: CASSWTGKGDGELFF.

V gene TRBV27 combines with J gene TRBJ2-3; 9 nucleotides align to TRBD2. V dropped 3 bases and J dropped 5; count of bases not matched to a gene: 6. The V gene's germline CDR1 is MNHEY and CDR2 SMNVEV (reference sequence). CDR3 length equals 15 residues. DNA for the CDR3: TGTGCCAGCAGTTTTGCGGGGGGGCCGGGAGATACGCAGTATTTT. Its translation: CASSFAGGPGDTQYF.

This chain joins TRBV7-3 and TRBJ2-3; 7 bases map to TRBD2. Trimming removed 2 bases from V and 0 bases from J; junction bases left unmatched: 8. Per germline, CDR1 SGHTA and CDR2 FQGTGA. CDR3 length equals 17 residues. The CDR3, as DNA: TGTGCCAGCAGCTTAGTATCTCGGGGGGACAGCACAGATACGCAGTATTTT. It codes for CASSLVSRGDSTDTQYF.

CDR3 nucleotide sequence: TGTGCCAGCAGTGCCTCGGACAGGCCTACCTCCTACGAGCAGTACTTC. It yields the protein CASSASDRPTSYEQYF. J is TRBJ2-7 and V is TRBV6-2 or TRBV6-3, with 7 bases lining up with TRBD1. This CDR3 has 16 amino acids. J gave up 0 bases and V 5 bases, and 10 bases lay outside the gene matches. Germline values: CDR1 MNHEY, CDR2 SVGEGT.

The rearrangement links TRBV9 to TRBJ2-5, with TRBD2 identical over 9 bases. Trimming at V came to 1 base and at J to 2 bases, leaving 6 bases not matched to a gene. Germline V gives CDR1 SGDLS, CDR2 YYNGEE. The CDR3 sequence is 16 residues long. CDR3 region: CASSVRAGGSQETQYF. The CDR3 nucleotides are TGTGCCAGCAGCGTAAGAGCGGGAGGCTCGCAAGAGACCCAGTACTTC.

The gene calls are TRBV19 and TRBJ1-6; unclear D gene. Trimming left V 5 bases short and J 7 bases short, with 9 bases between. The CDR3 is 13 residues long. CDR1 LNHDA and CDR2 SQIVND come from the germline V gene (reference sequence). The CDR3 spells CASSGSVNSPLHF. The CDR3 DNA is TGTGCCAGTAGTGGGAGTGTAAATTCACCCCTCCACTTT.

J is TRBJ1-6 and V is TRBV19; D might be TRBD1 (5 bases). CDR1 LNHDA and CDR2 SQIVND come from the germline V gene (reference sequence). The CDR3 runs to 16 residues. V lost 7 bases, J lost 3 bases, and 16 bases lay in between. CDR3 nucleotide sequence: TGTGCCAGTAAGAGGAGAAGCAGGGACTATAATTCACCCCTCCACTTT. It translates to CASKRRSRDYNSPLHF.

V gene TRBV5-1 combines with J gene TRBJ2-5; 7 bases map to TRBD2. Trimming at V came to 2 bases and at J to 7 bases, leaving 8 bases not matched to a gene. Germline V lookup: CDR1 SGHRS, CDR2 YFSETQ. The CDR3 consists of 14 residues. Here the CDR3 reads CASSLSGDPRTQYF. The CDR3, as DNA: TGCGCCAGCAGCTTAAGCGGGGACCCCAGGACCCAGTACTTC.

The rearrangement joins TRBV10-1 to TRBJ2-3; TRBD2 aligns across 10 bases. The length of the CDR3 is 16 residues. Per germline, CDR1 WNHNN and CDR2 SYGVQD (reference sequence). Trimming took 10 bases from V and 3 from J; bases not matched to a gene: 13. CDR3 protein: CAIHLGLAGGTDTQYF. CDR3 bases: TGCGCCATCCACCTAGGATTAGCGGGAGGTACAGATACGCAGTATTTT.

The V and J genes are TRBV24-1 and TRBJ1-5, with D possibly TRBD1 on 5 matching bases. This CDR3 contains 16 residues. The V gene's germline CDR1 is KGHDR and CDR2 SFDVKD. V dropped 4 bases and J dropped 3 bases, with 15 bases sitting between them. The CDR3 coding sequence is TGTGCCACCAGTGACCCCTCGGGGGGGATCAATCAGCCCCAGCATTTT. The encoded protein is CATSDPSGGINQPQHF.

V gene TRBV6-2 or TRBV6-3 combines with J gene TRBJ2-2, with D possibly being TRBD2 (6 bases). Trimming left V 4 bases short and J 5 bases short, with 11 bases between. CDR1 and CDR2 (germline): MNHEY, SVGEGT. The CDR3 runs 14 residues. In DNA form, the CDR3 reads TGTGCCAGCAGTTCCGCGGGGTTTACCGGGGAGCTGTTTTTT. Its translation: CASSSAGFTGELFF.

This clone showed up just once. V is TRBV29-1 and J is TRBJ2-3; D may be TRBD2 (5 bases). V shed 6 bases and J shed 6 bases, with 16 bases lying between them. The CDR3 runs to 13 residues. Germline values: CDR1 SQVTM, CDR2 ANQGSEA. CDR3 bases: TGCAGCGTAAGCGGTGAGGGTCTGGATACGCAGTATTTT. It yields the protein CSVSGEGLDTQYF.

The J gene is TRBJ2-2, the V gene TRBV7-9, with 9 bases aligning to TRBD2. The germline CDR1 and CDR2 sequences are SEHNR and FQNEAQ (reference sequence). The J segment lost 2 bases and the V segment lost 2 bases, leaving 6 bases of the junction unmatched. The CDR3 spans 17 residues. Here the CDR3 DNA reads TGTGCCAGCAGCTTAATGGCGGGAGGGCCAAACACCGGGGAGCTGTTTTTT. Translating gives CASSLMAGGPNTGELFF. The entire variable domain, with the rest obtained from reference TRBV7-9 and TRBJ2-2, is as follows: DTGVSQNPRHKITKRGQNVTFRCDPISEHNRLYWYRQTLGQGPEFLTYFQNEAQLEKSRLLSDRFSAERPKGSFSTLEIQRTEQGDSAMYLCASSLMAGGPNTGELFFGEGSRLTVL.